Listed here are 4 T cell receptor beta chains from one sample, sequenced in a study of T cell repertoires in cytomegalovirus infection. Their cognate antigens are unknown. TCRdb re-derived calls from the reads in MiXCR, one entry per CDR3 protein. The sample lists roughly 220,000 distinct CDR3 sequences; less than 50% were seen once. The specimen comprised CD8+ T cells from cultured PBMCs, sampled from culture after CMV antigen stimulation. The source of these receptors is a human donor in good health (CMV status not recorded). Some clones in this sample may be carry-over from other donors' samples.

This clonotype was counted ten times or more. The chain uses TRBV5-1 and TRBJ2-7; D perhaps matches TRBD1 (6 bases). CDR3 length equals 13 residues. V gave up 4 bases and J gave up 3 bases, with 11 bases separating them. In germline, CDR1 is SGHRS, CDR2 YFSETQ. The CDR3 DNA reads TGCGCCAGCAGCGGTGGGACACGCTACGAGCAGTACTTC. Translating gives CASSGGTRYEQYF.

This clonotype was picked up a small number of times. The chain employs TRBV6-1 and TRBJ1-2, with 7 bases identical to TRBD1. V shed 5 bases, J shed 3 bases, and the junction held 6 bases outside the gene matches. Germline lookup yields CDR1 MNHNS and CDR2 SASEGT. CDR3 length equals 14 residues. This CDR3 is CASSTQGGDYGYTF. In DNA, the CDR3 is TGTGCCAGCAGTACTCAGGGGGGGGACTATGGCTACACCTTC.

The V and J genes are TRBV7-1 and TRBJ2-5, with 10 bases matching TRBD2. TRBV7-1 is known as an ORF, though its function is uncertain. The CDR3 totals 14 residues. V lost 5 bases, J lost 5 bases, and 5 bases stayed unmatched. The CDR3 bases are TGTGCCAGCAGCCCTGGGACTAGCGAGGAGACCCAGTACTTC. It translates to CASSPGTSEETQYF.

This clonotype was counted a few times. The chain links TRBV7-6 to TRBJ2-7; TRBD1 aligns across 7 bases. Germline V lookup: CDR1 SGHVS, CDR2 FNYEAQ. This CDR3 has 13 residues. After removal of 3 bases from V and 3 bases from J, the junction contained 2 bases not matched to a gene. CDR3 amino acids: CASSFAGGYEQYF. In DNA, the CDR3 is TGTGCCAGCAGCTTCGCAGGGGGCTACGAGCAGTACTTC.